A selection of T cell receptor beta chains follows, all from one sample in a study of CD4 T cells in relation to SARS-CoV-2 and coronaviruses. Repertoires were generated with immunoSEQ multiplex PCR, while TCRdb's copy carries only in-frame clones and drops some. The repertoire holds some 68,000 clones, more than 80% seen once, with approximately 0.25% in the top ten. What was sequenced was naive CD4+ T cells from PBMCs. These TCRs come from a human donor in good health. Both conserved end residues are part of each CDR3. A D gene is named only where the DNA matches it firmly. Size tells how often a clone was seen (once, few, many) or the class of an expanded clone, and some rows leave it out.

v_gene,abundance,j_gene,d_gene,CDR3aa,CDR3nt
TRBV7-2,.,TRBJ2-1,TRBD2,CASSPGGSSYNEQFF,TGTGCCAGCAGTCCGGGAGGAAGCTCCTACAATGAGCAGTTCTTC
TRBV6-4,once,TRBJ1-5,.,CASSRDGNQPQHF,TGTGCCAGCAGTAGGGACGGGAATCAGCCCCAGCATTTT
TRBV9,.,TRBJ2-7,.,CASSVEPSGLSYEQYF,TGTGCCAGCAGCGTAGAACCTTCGGGACTTTCCTACGAGCAGTACTTC
TRBV5-1,once,TRBJ2-2,.,CASSSREVNTGELFF,TGCGCCAGCAGCTCCAGGGAAGTGAACACCGGGGAGCTGTTTTTT
TRBV5-4,.,TRBJ1-2,.,CASSLVAPGPHGYTF,TGTGCCAGCAGCTTGGTTGCTCCGGGTCCCCATGGCTACACCTTC
TRBV9,.,TRBJ2-7,.,CASSVSDETYEQYF,TGTGCCAGCAGCGTATCCGATGAAACCTACGAGCAGTACTTC
TRBV7-2,.,TRBJ2-5,.,CASSLSFGETQYF,TGTGCCAGCAGCTTATCGTTTGGGGAGACCCAGTACTTC
TRBV5-1,.,TRBJ2-5,TRBD2,CASSLDPSGSRFETQYF,TGCGCCAGCAGCTTGGATCCCAGCGGGAGTAGGTTTGAGACCCAGTACTTC
TRBV6-6,.,TRBJ1-2,.,CASSRPPPRAYPYGYTF,TGTGCCAGCAGTCGCCCCCCCCCACGGGCCTACCCTTATGGCTACACCTTC
TRBV18,once,TRBJ2-3,TRBD2,CASSPGLAGDTQYF,TGTGCCAGCTCACCAGGACTAGCAGGAGATACGCAGTATTTT
TRBV4-2,.,TRBJ2-4,.,CASSREATSSAKNIQYF,TGTGCCAGCAGCCGCGAGGCGACTAGTTCGGCCAAAAACATTCAGTACTTC
TRBV3-1/TRBV3-2,.,TRBJ2-3,TRBD2,CASSQWLAGNTDTQYF,TGTGCCAGCAGCCAGTGGCTAGCGGGGAACACAGATACGCAGTATTTT
TRBV28,.,TRBJ1-5,.,CASSWAMTAYSNQPQHF,TGTGCCAGCAGTTGGGCAATGACAGCGTATAGCAATCAGCCCCAGCATTTT
TRBV6-5,.,TRBJ2-1,.,CASSRGVVYNEQFF,TGTGCCAGCAGCCGAGGGGTGGTCTACAATGAGCAGTTCTTC
TRBV7-2,.,TRBJ1-1,.,CASFPFSQYTEAFF,TGTGCCAGCTTCCCCTTCTCCCAGTACACTGAAGCTTTCTTT
TRBV19,.,TRBJ1-5,TRBD1,CASRGQGDQPQHF,TGTGCCAGTAGGGGACAGGGTGATCAGCCCCAGCATTTT
TRBV30,.,TRBJ2-1,TRBD2,CAWELAGALNEQFF,TGTGCCTGGGAGCTAGCGGGAGCACTCAATGAGCAGTTCTTC
TRBV3-1/TRBV3-2,.,TRBJ2-7,.,CASSQDPRDQYF,TGTGCCAGCAGCCAAGATCCCCGGGACCAGTACTTC
TRBV10-3,once,TRBJ2-7,TRBD2,CAISSTSGRLAYEQYF,TGTGCCATCAGCAGCACTAGCGGGCGGTTGGCCTACGAGCAGTACTTC
TRBV24-1,.,TRBJ1-2,TRBD1,CATSVGTEIYGYTF,TGTGCCACCAGTGTAGGGACAGAAATCTATGGCTACACCTTC
TRBV7-3,.,TRBJ2-3,.,CASSLSWVDTQYF,TGTGCCAGCAGCTTATCGTGGGTAGATACGCAGTATTTT
TRBV28,.,TRBJ1-1,.,CASTTPGGPTEAFF,TGTGCCAGCACCACACCCGGGGGGCCCACTGAAGCTTTCTTT
TRBV5-1,once,TRBJ1-2,.,CASRERGDGYGYTF,TGCGCCAGCAGAGAGAGAGGGGATGGCTATGGCTACACCTTC
TRBV15,.,TRBJ2-7,.,CATSRGGAYYEQYF,TGTGCCACCAGCAGAGGCGGGGCTTACTACGAGCAGTACTTC
TRBV4-1,.,TRBJ2-2,.,CASSQSGLTNTGELFF,TGCGCCAGCAGCCAGTCGGGCCTTACGAACACCGGGGAGCTGTTTTTT
TRBV29-1,.,TRBJ2-7,TRBD2,CSATSGSGPEQYF,TGCAGCGCGACTAGCGGGAGTGGTCCCGAGCAGTACTTC
TRBV7-6,.,TRBJ2-5,TRBD2,CASGTSGGIQETQYF,TGTGCCAGCGGTACTAGCGGGGGAATCCAAGAGACCCAGTACTTC
TRBV30,.,TRBJ2-2,.,CAWSLAGYPGTGELFF,TGTGCCTGGAGTCTGGCGGGGTATCCGGGCACCGGGGAGCTGTTTTTT
TRBV9,.,TRBJ1-6,.,CASGPNERSYNSPLHF,TGTGCCAGCGGCCCCAACGAGCGCTCCTATAATTCACCCCTCCACTTT
TRBV4-1,.,TRBJ2-7,TRBD1,CASSQKLTGGPYKQYF,TGCGCCAGCAGCCAAAAATTGACAGGGGGACCCTACAAGCAGTACTTC
TRBV6-2/TRBV6-3,.,TRBJ2-1,TRBD2,CASSRDRLAVYNEQFF,TGTGCCAGCAGTCGGGACCGGCTAGCGGTTTACAATGAGCAGTTCTTC
TRBV2,.,TRBJ2-7,TRBD2,CASRREGVYEQYF,TGTGCCAGCAGGCGGGAGGGCGTCTACGAGCAGTACTTC